The present entry profiles one T cell receptor beta chain with its context. Antigen: not known. Trimming left V 4 bases short and J 2 bases short, with 12 bases between. Germline V gene lookup returns CDR1 SGHNT and CDR2 YYREEE (reference sequence). The CDR3 is 14 residues long. CD45RO-negative, CCR7-positively selected cells formed the naive CD8 fraction, excluding terminally differentiated effector memory CD45RA+ cells. Healthy HIV-negative adults without recent acute infections or vaccinations served as donors. This specimen belongs to a study of shared clonotypes between healthy human individuals. The study's findings and limits: Larger estimated richness was generally recorded for naive subsets relative to memory subsets.

Execution of the assay was at deep level. In the original analysis: Quality scores were absent from the junction-only immunoSEQ sequences, so filtering differed. The method was immunoSEQ multiplex PCR; TCRdb's version includes in-frame clones alone and lacks a portion of them. From that table come the V and J calls and clone size; the DNA was used to work out D and trimming. The table lists about 2 million clones, less than 95% of them singletons, with roughly 1% in the top ten. The chain is built from TRBV5-4 and TRBJ1-1; D is undetermined. The source is a man between 18 and 35 years old in good health. Material for sequencing was naive CD8+ T cells sorted from blood. As DNA, the CDR3 is TGTGCCAGCAGCCCCCGTTGGGGAAACACTGAAGCTTTCTTT. Translated, it gives CASSPRWGNTEAFF.